This entry is about one TCR beta chain. CDR1 SGHRS and CDR2 YFSETQ come from the germline V gene. This CDR3 region has 16 residues. V dropped 6 bases and J dropped 2; count of bases not matched to a gene: 7. A PCR-confirmed or clinician-diagnosed COVID-19 case had contacted exposed participants within 2 weeks of entry. The method was immunoSEQ multiplex PCR; TCRdb's version includes in-frame clones alone and lacks a portion of them. Seen here are 250,000 or so clones, 91% observed once, and the top ten hold 2.5% to 3%. The entry originates in a study of blood T cell repertoires in COVID-19. The rearrangement joins TRBV5-1 to TRBJ1-5; 11 nucleotides agree with TRBD1. This clonotype originated in a man aged 40-50 years who had been exposed to COVID-19. The sequencing input was PBMCs or T cells enriched from blood (not recorded which). CDR3 loop: CASNGQGARRNQPQHF. CDR3 DNA sequence: TGCGCCAGCAACGGACAGGGGGCGCGACGCAATCAGCCCCAGCATTTT.